The 14 T cell receptor beta chains presented below share a single source sample, sequenced in a study of OX40 agonist ivuxolimab in advanced cancers. Libraries were prepared by immunoSEQ multiplex PCR; TCRdb keeps only in-frame clonotypes and omits some of them. The data hold fewer than 120,000 clones, with around nine tenths observed a single time. This specimen consisted of CD4+ or CD8+ T cells sorted from blood, obtained in a trial of the OX40 agonist ivuxolimab. The receptors stem from an adult with an advanced solid tumor such as melanoma, head and neck, liver or kidney cancer.

The sample holds one count of this clone. The CDR3 spells CASSEDLGWSIQYF. The CDR3 region has the DNA TGTGCCAGCAGTGAAGATCTGGGTTGGAGCATTCAGTACTTC. The chain employs TRBV2 and TRBJ2-4; D is unresolved. Trimming cost V 1 base and J 9 bases, with 13 bases left between them. The germline CDR1 and CDR2 sequences are SNHLY and FYNNEI. The length of the CDR3 is 14 residues.

The J gene is TRBJ1-2, the V gene TRBV28; possible D gene TRBD1, 5 bases. V was clipped by 2 bases and J by 4 bases, with 11 bases between them. The CDR3 consists of 14 residues. Germline lookup yields CDR1 MDHEN and CDR2 SYDVKM. The CDR3 bases are TGTGCCAGCAGTTTAGGGGCAGGGAGCTATGGCTACACCTTC. It is translated as CASSLGAGSYGYTF.

This clone is a singleton in its sample. The rearrangement joins TRBV4-3 to TRBJ1-5, with D perhaps TRBD1 (6 bases). The CDR3 spans 17 residues. Looked up from germline, CDR1 is LGHNA and CDR2 is YSLEER. The V and J ends lost 0 bases and 4 bases respectively, with 16 bases between them. The CDR3 protein is CASSQEAGGGGNQPQHF. DNA of the CDR3: TGCGCCAGCAGCCAAGAAGCAGGTGGAGGGGGGAATCAGCCCCAGCATTTT.

The V and J genes are TRBV7-2 and TRBJ2-1; TRBD2 matches 10 bases. With V trimmed by 1 base and J by 15 bases, 12 bases remained unmatched. The V gene's germline CDR1 is SGHTA and CDR2 FQGNSA. The length of the CDR3 is 15 residues. DNA of the CDR3: TGTGCCAGCAGCTTAGAAGGGACTAGCGTAAGAGGGCTGTTCTTC. Its translation is CASSLEGTSVRGLFF.

V gene TRBV6-1 combines with J gene TRBJ2-7; 11 nucleotides match TRBD1. The CDR3 has 15 residues. After removal of 4 bases from V and 9 bases from J, the junction contained 11 bases not matched to a gene. Germline V CDR1 and CDR2: MNHNS, SASEGT. CDR3 sequence (DNA): TGTGCCAGCAGTGCGGATCGGAGGACAGGGGGCCGGCAGTACTTC. Its translation is CASSADRRTGGRQYF.

The V call is TRBV11-2, the J call TRBJ2-3, with D perhaps being TRBD1 or TRBD2 (6 bases each). Trimming pared 3 bases from V and 4 bases from J, leaving 8 bases between. The CDR3 runs 13 residues. Germline V gene sequence: CDR1 SGHAT, CDR2 FQNNGV. CDR3 residues: CASSLGGPDTQYF. The DNA for the CDR3 is TGTGCCAGCAGCTTGGGGGGCCCAGATACGCAGTATTTT.

This chain joins TRBV2 and TRBJ1-3; 7 bases align to TRBD1. The CDR3 runs to 16 residues. The germline V gene has CDR1 SNHLY and CDR2 FYNNEI. With V trimmed by 8 bases and J by 0 bases, 10 bases remained unmatched. CDR3 sequence: CASRGRGTSSGNTIYF. CDR3 nucleotides: TGTGCCAGCCGAGGCAGGGGGACCAGCTCTGGAAACACCATATATTTT.

The chain uses TRBV7-9 and TRBJ2-4; D not certain. The germline CDR1 and CDR2 sequences are SEHNR and FQNEAQ (reference sequence). The CDR3 has 13 residues. Deletions cut 1 base from V and 7 bases from J, with 8 bases between. CDR3 nucleotide sequence: TGTGCCAGCAGCTTAGGACCCCGGAACATTCAGTACTTC. It codes for CASSLGPRNIQYF.

This chain joins TRBV19 and TRBJ2-7, with D possibly matching TRBD2 (7 bases). The germline gives CDR1 LNHDA, CDR2 SQIVND (reference sequence). The CDR3 runs to 15 residues. The V and J ends lost 7 bases and 2 bases respectively, with 18 bases between them. The CDR3 sequence: CASTQGGGTTYEQYF. As DNA, the CDR3 is TGTGCCAGTACCCAAGGGGGGGGGACTACCTACGAGCAGTACTTC.

This CDR3 is CASSLSRQGSAEAFF. Here the CDR3 DNA reads TGTGCCAGCAGTTTATCCCGACAGGGAAGCGCTGAAGCTTTCTTT. The chain carries TRBV27 and TRBJ1-1, with TRBD1 matching 7 bases. J gave up 6 bases and V 0 bases, and 7 bases lay outside the gene matches. There are 15 residues in the CDR3. The germline V gene encodes CDR1 MNHEY and CDR2 SMNVEV (reference sequence).

Comments on this clone: The same CDR3 can be traced to other DNA sequences in this sample. The genes are TRBV5-1 and TRBJ1-1; D call uncertain. Germline loops: CDR1 SGHRS, CDR2 YFSETQ. The CDR3 has 14 amino acids. V lost 4 bases, J lost 1 base, and 11 bases lay in between. Written as DNA, the CDR3 is TGCGCCAGCAGCCCTCAAGGAGGGAACACTGAAGCTTTCTTT. This gives the protein CASSPQGGNTEAFF.

The J gene is TRBJ2-7, the V gene TRBV5-1, with D perhaps matching TRBD2 (8 bases). Germline V gene sequence: CDR1 SGHRS, CDR2 YFSETQ. V lost 4 bases and J lost 2, with 19 bases in between. The CDR3 runs 16 residues. This CDR3 reads CASSPGDSGSPYEQYF. CDR3 in DNA: TGCGCCAGCAGCCCGGGGGACAGCGGGAGTCCCTACGAGCAGTACTTC. The full variable domain, in which reference TRBV5-1 and TRBJ2-7 provide the parts outside the CDR3, is KAGVTQTPRYLIKTRGQQVTLSCSPISGHRSVSWYQQTPGQGLQFLFEYFSETQRNKGNFPGRFSGRQFSNSRSEMNVSTLELGDSALYLCASSPGDSGSPYEQYFGPGTRLTVT.

The chain uses TRBV19 and TRBJ2-1, with 12 nucleotides matching TRBD1. This CDR3 region has 14 residues. Germline V gives CDR1 LNHDA, CDR2 SQIVND (reference sequence). V was clipped by 7 bases and J by 7 bases; unmatched bases: 5. The CDR3 region is CASKGQGARNEQFF. The CDR3 nucleotides are TGTGCCAGTAAGGGACAGGGGGCAAGAAATGAGCAGTTCTTC.

This clone has only a few counts. CDR3 DNA: TGCGCCAGCAGTTCGGCCAAGCCCAATGAGCAGTTCTTC. Amino acid sequence: CASSSAKPNEQFF. The V call is TRBV5-1, the J call TRBJ2-1; D is uncertain. Deletions cut 5 bases from V and 6 bases from J, with 12 bases between. Germline CDR1 is SGHRS and CDR2 is YFSETQ. CDR3 length equals 13 residues.